This T cell receptor beta chain was sequenced for a study of human T cells and chemical hapten exposure. Study information: Among samples, TCR yields varied mainly because of small differences in pooled library volume. General study points: With DPC sensitization, TCRs exceeding 1 in 1000 frequency showed no change.

There are a few counts of this clonotype. Its target is not known. Noted time point: healthy volunteer bleed at 2 weeks. The authors' total RNA extraction used unfractionated whole blood. CDR3 length equals 14 residues. V was shortened by 0 bases and J by 5 bases, with 10 bases between the two germline ends. Germline loops: CDR1 SGHRS, CDR2 YFSETQ. Attachment of unique molecular identifiers to individual cDNA molecules was performed in the library. As handled by the study authors: With a range of about 20,000 to 750,000, the median per sample was roughly 97,000 TCRs. MiXCR was run by TCRdb on the RACE reads, yielding one entry per CDR3 protein. The V and J calls and clone size come from TCRdb's table, not from the authors' own analysis. This sample has roughly 100,000 distinct CDR3 sequences, with about 8.6% found just once.

What was sequenced was whole blood. The V gene is TRBV5-1, the J gene TRBJ2-3, with a weak D call TRBD1 (5 bases). The sequence derives from a female donor in good health. Some clones in this sample may be carry-over from other donors' samples. This chain's CDR3 is CASSLGRVGDTQYF. CDR3 in DNA: TGCGCCAGCAGCTTGGGCAGGGTTGGAGATACGCAGTATTTT. The full variable domain, in which reference TRBV5-1 and TRBJ2-3 provide the parts outside the CDR3, is KAGVTQTPRYLIKTRGQQVTLSCSPISGHRSVSWYQQTPGQGLQFLFEYFSETQRNKGNFPGRFSGRQFSNSRSEMNVSTLELGDSALYLCASSLGRVGDTQYFGPGTRLTVL.